This entry concerns a single TCR beta chain. No antigen is known for it. The sample originates from a study of OX40 agonist ivuxolimab in advanced cancers. About the study: An agonistic human IgG2 monoclonal antibody against OX40 (CD134) was given.

Study conclusions and caveats: Partial responders at 0.1-3.0 mg/kg had among the lowest clonal expansion.

The CDR3 sequence is 14 residues long. Germline V CDR1 and CDR2: SGHNT, YYREEE (reference sequence). With 4 bases removed from V and 3 bases from J, the gap between germline ends came to 14 bases. Method: immunoSEQ multiplex PCR; TCRdb's copy keeps in-frame clones and lacks some. The sample yields fewer than 70,000 clones, around 84% seen once. This clonotype was obtained from an adult with an advanced solid tumor such as melanoma, head and neck, liver or kidney cancer. The material sequenced was CD4+ or CD8+ T cells sorted from blood, taken in a trial of the OX40 agonist ivuxolimab. The V gene is TRBV5-4, the J gene TRBJ2-7, with D perhaps matching TRBD2 (5 bases). As DNA, the CDR3 is TGTGCCAGCAGCCCCGACGGGGTAGACTACGAGCAGTACTTC. Its translation: CASSPDGVDYEQYF.